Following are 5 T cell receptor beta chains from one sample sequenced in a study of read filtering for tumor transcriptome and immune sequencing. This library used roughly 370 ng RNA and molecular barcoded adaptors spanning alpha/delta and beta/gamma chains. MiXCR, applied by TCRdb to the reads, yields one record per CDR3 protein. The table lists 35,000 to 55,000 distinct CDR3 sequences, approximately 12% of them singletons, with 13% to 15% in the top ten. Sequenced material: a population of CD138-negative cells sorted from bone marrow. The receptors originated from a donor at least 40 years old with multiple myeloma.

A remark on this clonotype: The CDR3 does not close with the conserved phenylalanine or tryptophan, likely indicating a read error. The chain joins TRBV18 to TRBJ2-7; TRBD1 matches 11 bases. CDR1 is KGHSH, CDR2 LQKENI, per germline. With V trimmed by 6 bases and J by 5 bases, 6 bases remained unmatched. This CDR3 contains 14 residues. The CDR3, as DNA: TGTGCCAGCTCTCCCGGACAGGGGGCGGACGAGCAGTACCTC. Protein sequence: CASSPGQGADEQYL.

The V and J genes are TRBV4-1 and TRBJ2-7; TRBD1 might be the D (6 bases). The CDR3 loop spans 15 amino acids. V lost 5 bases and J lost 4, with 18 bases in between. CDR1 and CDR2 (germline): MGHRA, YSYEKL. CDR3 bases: TGCGCCAGCAGCTTCCGGGACAAGGGGATTTACGAGCAGTACTTC. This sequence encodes CASSFRDKGIYEQYF.

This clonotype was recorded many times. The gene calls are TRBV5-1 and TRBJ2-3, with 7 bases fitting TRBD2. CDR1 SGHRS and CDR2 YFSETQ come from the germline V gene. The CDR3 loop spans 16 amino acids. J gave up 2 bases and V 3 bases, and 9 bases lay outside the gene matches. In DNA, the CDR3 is TGCGCCAGCAGCTCCCCGGCTAGCGGACCCACAGATACGCAGTATTTT. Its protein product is CASSSPASGPTDTQYF.

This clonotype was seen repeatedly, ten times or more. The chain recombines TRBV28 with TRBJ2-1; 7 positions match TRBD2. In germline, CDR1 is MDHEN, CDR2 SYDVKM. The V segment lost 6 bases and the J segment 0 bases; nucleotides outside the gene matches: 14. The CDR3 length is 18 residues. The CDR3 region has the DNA TGTGCCAGCAGCCCCCAACGATATGGCGGGAGCTCCTACAATGAGCAGTTCTTC. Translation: CASSPQRYGGSSYNEQFF.

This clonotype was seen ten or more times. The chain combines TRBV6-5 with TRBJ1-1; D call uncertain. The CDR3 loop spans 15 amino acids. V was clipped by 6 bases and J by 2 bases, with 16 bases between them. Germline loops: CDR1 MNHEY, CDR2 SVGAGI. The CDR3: CASSRAPGGNTEAFF. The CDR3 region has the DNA TGTGCCAGCAGCCGGGCCCCGGGAGGAAACACTGAAGCTTTCTTT.